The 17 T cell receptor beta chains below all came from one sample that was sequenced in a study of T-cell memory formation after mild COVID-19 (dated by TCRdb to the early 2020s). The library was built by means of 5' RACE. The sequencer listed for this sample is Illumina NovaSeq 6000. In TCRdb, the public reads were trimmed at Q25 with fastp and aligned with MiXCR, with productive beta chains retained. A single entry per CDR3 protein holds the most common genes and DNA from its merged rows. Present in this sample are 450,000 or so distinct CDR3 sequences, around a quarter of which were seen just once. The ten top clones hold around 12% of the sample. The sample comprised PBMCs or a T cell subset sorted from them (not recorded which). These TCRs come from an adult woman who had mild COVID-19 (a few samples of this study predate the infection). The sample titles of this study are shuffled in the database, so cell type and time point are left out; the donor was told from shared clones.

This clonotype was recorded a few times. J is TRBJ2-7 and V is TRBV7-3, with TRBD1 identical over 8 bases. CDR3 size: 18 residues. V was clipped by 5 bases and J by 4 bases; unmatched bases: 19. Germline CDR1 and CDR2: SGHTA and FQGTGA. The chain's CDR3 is CASSPWWMRDRKKYEQYF. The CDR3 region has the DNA TGTGCCAGCAGCCCGTGGTGGATGCGGGACAGGAAGAAATACGAGCAGTACTTC.

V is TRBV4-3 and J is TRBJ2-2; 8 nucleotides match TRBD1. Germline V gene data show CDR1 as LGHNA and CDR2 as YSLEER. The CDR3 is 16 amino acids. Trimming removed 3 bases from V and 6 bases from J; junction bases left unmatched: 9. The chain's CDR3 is CASSHQDRGVSGELFF. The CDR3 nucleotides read TGCGCCAGCAGCCACCAAGACAGGGGTGTTTCCGGGGAGCTGTTTTTT.

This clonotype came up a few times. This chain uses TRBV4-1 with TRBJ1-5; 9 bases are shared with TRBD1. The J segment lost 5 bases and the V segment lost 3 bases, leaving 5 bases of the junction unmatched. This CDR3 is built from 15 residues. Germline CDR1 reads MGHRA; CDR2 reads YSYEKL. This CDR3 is CASSHPGQGDQPQHF. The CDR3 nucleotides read TGCGCCAGCAGCCATCCGGGACAGGGCGATCAGCCCCAGCATTTT.

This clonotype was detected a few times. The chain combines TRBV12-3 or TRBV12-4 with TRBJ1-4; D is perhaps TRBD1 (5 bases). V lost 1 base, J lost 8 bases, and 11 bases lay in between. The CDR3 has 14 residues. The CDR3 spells CASSLGGPGEKLFF. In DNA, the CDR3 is TGTGCCAGCAGTTTAGGGGGCCCCGGGGAAAAACTGTTTTTT.

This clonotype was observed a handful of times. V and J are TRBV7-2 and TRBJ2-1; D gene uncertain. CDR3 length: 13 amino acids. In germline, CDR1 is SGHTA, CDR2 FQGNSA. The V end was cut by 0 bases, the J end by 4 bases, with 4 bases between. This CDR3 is CASSLANYNEQFF. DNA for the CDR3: TGTGCCAGCAGCTTAGCGAATTACAATGAGCAGTTCTTC.

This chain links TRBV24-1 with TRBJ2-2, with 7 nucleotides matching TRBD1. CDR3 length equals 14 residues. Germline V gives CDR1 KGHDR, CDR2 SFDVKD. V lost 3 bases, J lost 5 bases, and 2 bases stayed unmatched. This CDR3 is CATSDPQGTGELFF. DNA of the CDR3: TGTGCCACCAGTGATCCACAGGGGACCGGGGAGCTGTTTTTT.

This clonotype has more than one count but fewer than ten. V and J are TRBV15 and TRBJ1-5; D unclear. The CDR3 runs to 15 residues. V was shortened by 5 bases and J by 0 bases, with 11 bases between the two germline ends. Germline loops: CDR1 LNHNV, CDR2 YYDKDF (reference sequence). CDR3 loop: CATSLLGDSNQPQHF. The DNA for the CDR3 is TGTGCCACCAGCCTCCTTGGTGATAGCAATCAGCCCCAGCATTTT.

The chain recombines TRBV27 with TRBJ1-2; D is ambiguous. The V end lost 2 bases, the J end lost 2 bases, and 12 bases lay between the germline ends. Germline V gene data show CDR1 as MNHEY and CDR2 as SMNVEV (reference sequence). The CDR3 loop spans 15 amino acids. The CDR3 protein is CASSLKGWLNYGYTF. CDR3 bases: TGTGCCAGCAGTTTAAAGGGATGGTTGAACTATGGCTACACCTTC.

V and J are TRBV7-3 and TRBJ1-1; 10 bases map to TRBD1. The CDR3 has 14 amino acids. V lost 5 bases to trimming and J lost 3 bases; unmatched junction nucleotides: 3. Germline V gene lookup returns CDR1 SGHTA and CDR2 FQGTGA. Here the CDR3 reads CASSIGQGDTEAFF. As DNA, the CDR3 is TGTGCCAGCAGCATAGGACAGGGGGACACTGAAGCTTTCTTT.

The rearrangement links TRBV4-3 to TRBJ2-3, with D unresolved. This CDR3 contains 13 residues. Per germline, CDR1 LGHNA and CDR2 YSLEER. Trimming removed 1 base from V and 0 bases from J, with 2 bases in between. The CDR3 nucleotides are TGCGCCAGCAGCCAAGCAAGCACAGATACGCAGTATTTT. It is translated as CASSQASTDTQYF.

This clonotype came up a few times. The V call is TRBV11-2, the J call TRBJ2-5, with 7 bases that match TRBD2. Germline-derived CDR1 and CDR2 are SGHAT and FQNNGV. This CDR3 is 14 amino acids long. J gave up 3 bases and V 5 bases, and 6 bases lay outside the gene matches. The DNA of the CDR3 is TGTGCCAGCAGCAAGAGGAGCGGGGAAGAGACCCAGTACTTC. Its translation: CASSKRSGEETQYF.

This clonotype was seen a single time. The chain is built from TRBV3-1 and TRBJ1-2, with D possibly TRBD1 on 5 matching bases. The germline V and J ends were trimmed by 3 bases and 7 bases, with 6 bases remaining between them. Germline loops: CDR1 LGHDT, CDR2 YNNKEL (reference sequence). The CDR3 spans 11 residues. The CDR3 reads CASSQGRGYTF. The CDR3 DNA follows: TGTGCCAGCAGCCAGGGACGTGGCTACACCTTC. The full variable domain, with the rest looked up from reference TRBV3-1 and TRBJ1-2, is DTAVSQTPKYLVTQMGNDKSIKCEQNLGHDTMYWYKQDSKKFLKIMFSYNNKELIINETVPNRFSPKSPDKAHLNLHINSLELGDSAVYFCASSQGRGYTFGSGTRLTVV.

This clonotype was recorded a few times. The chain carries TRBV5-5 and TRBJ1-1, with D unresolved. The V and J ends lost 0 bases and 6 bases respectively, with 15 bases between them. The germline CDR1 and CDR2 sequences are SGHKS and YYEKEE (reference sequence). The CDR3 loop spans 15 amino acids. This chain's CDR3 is CASSLGPDPGSEAFF. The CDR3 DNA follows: TGTGCCAGCAGCTTGGGGCCCGACCCCGGATCTGAAGCTTTCTTT.

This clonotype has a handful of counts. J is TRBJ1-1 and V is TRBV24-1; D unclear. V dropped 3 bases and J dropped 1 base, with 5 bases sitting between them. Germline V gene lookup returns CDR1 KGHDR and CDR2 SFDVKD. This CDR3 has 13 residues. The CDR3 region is CATSDMANTEAFF. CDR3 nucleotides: TGTGCCACCAGTGATATGGCGAACACTGAAGCTTTCTTT.

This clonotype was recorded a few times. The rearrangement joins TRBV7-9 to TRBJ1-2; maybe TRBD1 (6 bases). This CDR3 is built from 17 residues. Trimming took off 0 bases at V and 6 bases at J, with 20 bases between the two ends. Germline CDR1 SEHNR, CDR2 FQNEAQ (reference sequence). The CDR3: CASSLAHPSRPGDGYTF. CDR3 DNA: TGTGCCAGCAGCTTAGCGCACCCCTCACGACCAGGGGATGGCTACACCTTC.

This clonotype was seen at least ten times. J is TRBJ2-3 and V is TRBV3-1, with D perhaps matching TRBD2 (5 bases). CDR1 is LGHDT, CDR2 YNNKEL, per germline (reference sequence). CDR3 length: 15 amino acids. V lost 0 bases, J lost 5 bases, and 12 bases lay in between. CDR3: CASSQDFGLQDTQYF. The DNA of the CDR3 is TGTGCCAGCAGCCAAGATTTTGGACTTCAAGATACGCAGTATTTT.

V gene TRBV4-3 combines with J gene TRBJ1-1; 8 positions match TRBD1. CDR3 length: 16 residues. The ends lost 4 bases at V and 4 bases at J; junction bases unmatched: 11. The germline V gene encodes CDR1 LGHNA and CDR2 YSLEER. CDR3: CASSPHPGGPITEAFF. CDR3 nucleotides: TGCGCCAGCAGCCCACATCCAGGGGGCCCAATCACTGAAGCTTTCTTT.